The 3 T cell receptor beta chains listed next were all sequenced from one sample in a study of blood T cells in healthy people across ages. A second about 7 to 11 cycle PCR used barcoded and J-beta primers. MiXCR, applied by TCRdb to the 5' RACE reads, yields one record per CDR3 protein. This sample has approximately 850,000 distinct CDR3 sequences, with about 42% found just once. Sequencing was carried out using blood. The receptors stem from a man in his 60s in good health.

This CDR3 is CASSKWETQYF. CDR3 DNA sequence: TGTGCCAGCAGCAAATGGGAGACCCAGTACTTC. V usage is TRBV7-2 and J usage is TRBJ2-5, with D hard to call. The CDR3 length is 11 residues. The V end lost 5 bases, the J end lost 5 bases, and 6 bases lay between the germline ends. Germline assignment: CDR1 SGHTA and CDR2 FQGNSA.

There are a few counts of this clonotype. The genes are TRBV7-9 and TRBJ2-1; 11 positions agree with TRBD2. CDR3 size: 15 residues. Trimming took 5 bases from V and 12 from J; bases not matched to a gene: 12. Germline V gene sequence: CDR1 SEHNR, CDR2 FQNEAQ (reference sequence). For the CDR3, the DNA is TGTGCCAGCAGCAAACTAGCGGGGGAACCTGGGGGGCAGTTCTTC. Protein sequence: CASSKLAGEPGGQFF.

This chain connects TRBV29-1 to TRBJ2-5; TRBD2 agrees at 7 bases. The trim removed 7 bases at V and 4 bases at J, leaving 6 bases unmatched. Germline values: CDR1 SQVTM, CDR2 ANQGSEA. The CDR3 is 12 residues long. In nucleotides, the CDR3 is TGCAGCGCGCGGACTAGAAGAGAGACCCAGTACTTC. Protein product: CSARTRRETQYF. Drawing the rest from reference TRBV29-1 and TRBJ2-5, the complete variable domain is SAVISQKPSRDICQRGTSLTIQCQVDSQVTMMFWYRQQPGQSLTLIATANQGSEATYESGFVIDKFPISRPNLTFSTLTVSNMSPEDSSIYLCSARTRRETQYFGPGTRLLVL.